This T cell receptor beta chain appears in the sequencing data of a study of blood T cell repertoires in COVID-19. Per the authors' pipeline: The assay estimated nucleated cells by amplifying reference gene primers. The method was immunoSEQ multiplex PCR; TCRdb's version includes in-frame clones alone and lacks a portion of them. That table furnishes V, J and clone size, whereas the DNA furnished D and trimming. The data show approximately 100,000 clones, with approximately 85% seen just once and about 5% held by the top ten. CDR3 length: 13 residues. Between the trimmed V and J ends, which lost 3 bases and 4 bases, there was a span of 9 bases.

The chain joins TRBV12-3 or TRBV12-4 to TRBJ1-1; D gene unclear. The source is a man in his 60s with acute or convalescent COVID-19. Material: peripheral blood. The CDR3 sequence: CASSLREFTEAFF. The CDR3 coding sequence is TGTGCCAGCAGTTTGAGGGAATTCACTGAAGCTTTCTTT.